The 25 T cell receptor beta chains given below trace back to one sample, sequenced in a study of T cells after yellow fever vaccination. MiXCR, run by TCRdb on the 5' RACE reads, gives a single entry per CDR3 protein. The sample lists about 74,000 distinct CDR3 sequences, about 6.6% occurring once. Sample: CD8+ T cells sorted from PBMCs, taken less than 6 days after the first yellow fever vaccination. The receptors derive from a young man who received the YFV17D yellow fever vaccine.

This clonotype was seen at least ten times. The chain employs TRBV7-2 and TRBJ2-7; possibly TRBD1 for D (6 bases). The length of the CDR3 is 16 residues. Per germline, CDR1 SGHTA and CDR2 FQGNSA. The V end lost 2 bases, the J end lost 0 bases, and 14 bases lay between the germline ends. CDR3 sequence (DNA): TGTGCCAGCAGCTTATCGTGGGACACGAGCTCCTACGAGCAGTACTTC. This gives the protein CASSLSWDTSSYEQYF. Based on the CDR3 plus reference TRBV7-2 and TRBJ2-7, the full variable domain is GAGVSQSPSNKVTEKGKDVELRCDPISGHTALYWYRQSLGQGLEFLIYFQGNSAPDKSGLPSDRFSAERTGGSVSTLTIQRTQQEDSAVYLCASSLSWDTSSYEQYFGPGTRLTVT.

CDR3 in amino acids: CASSSPAVSGNTIYF. For the CDR3, the DNA is TGTGCCAGCAGCTCACCAGCGGTCTCTGGAAACACCATATATTTT. The V and J genes are TRBV7-9 and TRBJ1-3; D remains unclear. The CDR3 has 15 residues. CDR1 and CDR2 from the germline V gene are SEHNR and FQNEAQ (reference sequence). Trimming shortened V by 4 bases and J by 0 bases, and 10 bases separated the two germline ends.

The rearrangement uses TRBV3-1 and TRBJ1-5; a possible D gene is TRBD1 (5 bases). The CDR3 is made up of 19 amino acids. Germline CDR1 LGHDT, CDR2 YNNKEL (reference sequence). Trimming removed 4 bases at V and 1 base at J, with 23 bases between. The CDR3 bases are TGTGCCAGCAGCCTAGTGGTACAGGATCGCAGTCTGAGCAATCAGCCCCAGCATTTT. It is translated as CASSLVVQDRSLSNQPQHF.

Comment on this clonotype: A much larger clone is a single base away; this may be a read error. The gene calls are TRBV12-3 or TRBV12-4 and TRBJ1-1; D gene ambiguous. The CDR3 is 13 amino acids. The V end was cut by 6 bases, the J end by 4 bases, with 12 bases between. CDR3 region: CASRSEGATEAFF. DNA of the CDR3: TGTGCCAGCAGGTCGGAGGGAGCCACTGAAGCTTTCTTT.

On this clonotype itself: With a much larger clone just one base away, this may be a read error. The CDR3 DNA is TGCGCCAGCAGCCAGATGACCTCAGGGTCCGAGCAGTTCTTC. This sequence encodes CASSQMTSGSEQFF. V and J are TRBV4-3 and TRBJ2-1, with a weak D call TRBD1 (5 bases). This CDR3 contains 14 residues. Trimming cost V 3 bases and J 10 bases, with 16 bases left between them. Looked up from germline, CDR1 is LGHNA and CDR2 is YSLEER.

Sample share makes this clonotype medium-sized (0.01 to 0.1%). The chain is built from TRBV14 and TRBJ2-1, with 12 bases identical to TRBD2. Germline V CDR1 and CDR2: SGHDN, FVKESK. Losses at the gene ends were 5 bases for V and 5 bases for J; bases not matched to a gene: 10. The CDR3 extends over 17 amino acids. CDR3 loop: CASSTTSGGSGNNEQFF. The CDR3 bases are TGTGCCAGCAGCACGACTAGCGGGGGTAGTGGGAACAATGAGCAGTTCTTC.

This clonotype has at least ten counts. The chain employs TRBV29-1 and TRBJ2-5; possible D gene TRBD2, 5 bases. Germline V gene lookup returns CDR1 SQVTM and CDR2 ANQGSEA. This CDR3 is 14 amino acids long. Trimming pared 0 bases from V and 5 bases from J, leaving 13 bases between. The CDR3 nucleotides are TGCAGCGTTGAAGATTTTGTAACGGGGGAGACCCAGTACTTC. Amino acids: CSVEDFVTGETQYF.

In this sample, this clonotype turned up many times. J is TRBJ2-7 and V is TRBV4-1; 7 bases are shared with TRBD1. V was clipped by 0 bases and J by 2 bases; unmatched bases: 4. Germline V CDR1 and CDR2: MGHRA, YSYEKL. The CDR3 is made up of 15 amino acids. This CDR3 reads CASSQDSRGTYEQYF. The DNA for the CDR3 is TGCGCCAGCAGCCAAGATAGCAGGGGGACCTACGAGCAGTACTTC.

This clonotype was found many times. V and J are TRBV4-1 and TRBJ1-2; D is possibly TRBD1 (5 bases). The CDR3 totals 15 residues. Germline CDR1 and CDR2: MGHRA and YSYEKL. Trimming removed 3 bases at V and 2 bases at J, with 13 bases between. The DNA of the CDR3 is TGCGCCAGCAGCCAGACGACAGAGACCAACTATGGCTACACCTTC. Its translation is CASSQTTETNYGYTF.

This clonotype was observed a few times. The chain joins TRBV5-6 to TRBJ2-2; 7 bases agree with TRBD1. The CDR3 is 16 residues long. With V trimmed by 4 bases and J by 2 bases, 8 bases remained unmatched. Per germline, CDR1 SGHDT and CDR2 YYEEEE. CDR3 residues: CASSHRDSINTGELFF. CDR3 sequence (DNA): TGTGCCAGCAGCCACCGGGACAGCATTAACACCGGGGAGCTGTTTTTT.

The CDR3 DNA follows: TGTGCCAGCAGTTACGGCTTAGGATTGAGCAATCAGCCCCAGCATTTT. This gives the protein CASSYGLGLSNQPQHF. The genes are TRBV6-2 or TRBV6-3 and TRBJ1-5; D not resolved. This CDR3 has 16 residues. Trimming removed 2 bases at V and 1 base at J, with 12 bases between. Germline V gene lookup returns CDR1 MNHEY and CDR2 SVGEGT.

This clonotype was observed a few times. This chain connects TRBV6-1 to TRBJ2-6, with TRBD2 matching 10 bases. Unmatched junction bases numbered 5, after V lost 7 bases and J lost 2 bases. The germline CDR1 and CDR2 sequences are MNHNS and SASEGT. The CDR3 covers 16 residues. The CDR3 nucleotides are TGTGCCAGCATCCCAGCGGGGGGGCCTGGGGCCAACGTCCTGACTTTC. Its translation is CASIPAGGPGANVLTF.

This clonotype showed up many times. J is TRBJ1-2 and V is TRBV5-6, with 7 positions matching TRBD1. From germline, CDR1 is SGHDT and CDR2 YYEEEE. The CDR3 sequence is 15 residues long. The V gene end was trimmed by 1 base and the J gene end by 4 bases; junction bases not matched to a gene: 7. The CDR3 sequence is CASSLSFRGIYGYTF. For the CDR3, the DNA is TGTGCCAGCAGCTTGTCGTTCAGGGGGATCTATGGCTACACCTTC.

This clonotype was found many times. The genes are TRBV7-9 and TRBJ2-1; 7 bases map to TRBD2. Trimming cost V 4 bases and J 8 bases; bases outside gene matches: 5. The germline CDR1 and CDR2 sequences are SEHNR and FQNEAQ (reference sequence). This CDR3 comprises 13 residues. CDR3 bases: TGTGCCAGCAGCTCGGGACTAATAGATGAGCAGTTCTTC. It codes for CASSSGLIDEQFF.

In its sample, this clonotype was seen many times. The rearrangement uses TRBV4-2 and TRBJ1-5, with 7 nucleotides matching TRBD1. This CDR3 contains 16 residues. Germline CDR1 reads LGHNA; CDR2 reads YNFKEQ. The V segment lost 0 bases and the J segment 7 bases; nucleotides outside the gene matches: 9. This CDR3 is CASSQEVQGSWQPQHF. Written as DNA, the CDR3 is TGTGCCAGCAGCCAAGAAGTACAGGGGAGCTGGCAGCCCCAGCATTTT.

CDR3 sequence reads: CASSQWETDTQYF. In DNA form, the CDR3 reads TGTGCCAGCAGCCAGTGGGAAACAGATACGCAGTATTTT. The chain combines TRBV14 with TRBJ2-3; D is unresolved. Trimming shortened V by 3 bases and J by 3 bases, and 7 bases separated the two germline ends. CDR3 size: 13 residues. CDR1 is SGHDN and CDR2 is FVKESK in the germline V gene.

This clonotype was found many times. This chain joins TRBV5-6 and TRBJ2-1, with TRBD2 matching 9 bases. In germline, CDR1 is SGHDT, CDR2 YYEEEE. The CDR3 has 14 residues. Trimming at V came to 2 bases and at J to 8 bases, leaving 5 bases not matched to a gene. CDR3 loop: CASSLVAGVHEQFF. The CDR3 DNA sequence: TGTGCCAGCAGCTTAGTAGCGGGGGTACATGAGCAGTTCTTC.

There are a few counts of this clonotype. The chain combines TRBV6-5 with TRBJ2-3; TRBD1 might be the D (5 bases). V was pared by 5 bases and J by 3 bases, with 9 bases between. This CDR3 comprises 13 residues. Germline values: CDR1 MNHEY, CDR2 SVGAGI. DNA for the CDR3: TGTGCCAGCAGTACCCGACAGACAGATACGCAGTATTTT. Amino acids: CASSTRQTDTQYF.

This chain joins TRBV4-1 and TRBJ1-5; no reliable D call. The CDR3 totals 15 residues. Germline CDR1 and CDR2: MGHRA and YSYEKL. Trimming removed 3 bases at V and 1 base at J, with 10 bases between. The CDR3 DNA reads as TGCGCCAGCAGCCAGGGGTCGATGAGCAATCAGCCCCAGCATTTT. Its translation: CASSQGSMSNQPQHF.

This clonotype was counted ten times or more. The chain combines TRBV7-3 with TRBJ1-3; perhaps TRBD1 as D (5 bases). Trimming cost V 2 bases and J 1 base, with 6 bases left between them. CDR1 and CDR2 (germline): SGHTA, FQGTGA. The CDR3 length is 14 residues. The CDR3 reads CASSLAGSGNTIYF. Here the CDR3 DNA reads TGTGCCAGCAGCTTAGCAGGGTCTGGAAACACCATATATTTT.

The sample holds a few counts of this clonotype. This chain joins TRBV20-1 and TRBJ1-2; weak D call: TRBD1 (6 bases). The V end was cut by 0 bases, the J end by 0 bases, with 20 bases between. CDR1 and CDR2 (germline): DFQATT, SNEGSKA (reference sequence). The CDR3 is made up of 18 amino acids. CDR3 bases: TGCAGTGCTAGAGATCTGGGGAATGAGCAGGGGACTAACTATGGCTACACCTTC. It is translated as CSARDLGNEQGTNYGYTF.

The chain is built from TRBV7-8 and TRBJ2-3; the match to TRBD1 covers 8 bases. Germline CDR1 reads SGHVS; CDR2 reads FQNEAQ. The J segment lost 4 bases and the V segment lost 5 bases, leaving 11 bases of the junction unmatched. This CDR3 is 16 amino acids long. CDR3 coding DNA: TGTGCCAGCAGCGCAACAGGGGGTCGAGCTGCAGATACGCAGTATTTT. This gives the protein CASSATGGRAADTQYF.

V is TRBV12-3 or TRBV12-4 and J is TRBJ1-2; the D is unclear. There are 14 residues in the CDR3. Trimming shortened V by 2 bases and J by 6 bases, and 13 bases separated the two germline ends. CDR3 coding DNA: TGTGCCAGCAGTTTAACCGGACGTCTAGATGGCTACACCTTC. This gives the protein CASSLTGRLDGYTF.

The chain has TRBV28 and TRBJ2-7, with unresolved D. CDR1 is MDHEN, CDR2 SYDVKM, per germline. This CDR3 contains 11 residues. For the CDR3, the DNA is TGTGCAAGCAGTCATCGGTACGAGCAGTACGTC. This sequence encodes CASSHRYEQYV.

In its sample, this clonotype was seen many times. This sequence joins TRBV7-6 and TRBJ2-2; no clear D gene. Between the trimmed V and J ends, which lost 1 base and 4 bases, there was a span of 10 bases. There are 15 residues in the CDR3. Germline assignment: CDR1 SGHVS and CDR2 FNYEAQ. DNA of the CDR3: TGTGCCAGCAGCTTAGGGCCACTGGGCACCGGGGAGCTGTTTTTT. Protein product: CASSLGPLGTGELFF.